The entry that follows covers one TCR beta chain sequence. It lacks a known antigen. Base qualities are missing; no much larger clone stands one base away. These data originate in a study of blood T cell repertoires in COVID-19 (dated by TCRdb to 2019 to 2021). Context from the whole study: Collaborator samples came from the United States, Italy and Spain and covered acute and convalescent phases of COVID-19. A de-identified subject ID, COVID-19 status, age in years and sex were almost always included in the sample metadata. A freely available public database, intended as a resource for researchers studying the immune response to SARS-CoV-2, is where the repertoires were released. Where available, HLA class I and class II types were obtained from metadata supplied by the sample provider rather than from assay-based typing. The material from the prospective study consisted of cDNA or gDNA derived from T cells, B-cell-depleted T cells, or PBMCs. Deeply sampled blood TCRbeta repertoires from subjects exposed to, actively infected with, or recovered from COVID-19 were included in the dataset. The samples were drawn from two sources: the first 160 participants of the ongoing ImmuneRACE study, and 1,000 to 1,500 subjects contributed by 6 global collaborators. The paper's findings and limits, for the study overall: The amount of clinical and demographic metadata varied by source and participant and was provided uncurated.

One collaborating source in Seattle enrolled patients while the patients were actively infected and followed the patients over time throughout the course of disease. Whole blood was collected in K2EDTA tubes by collaborating institutions according to the institutions' own protocols. For TCRbeta analysis, collaborators shipped samples as frozen whole blood, isolated PBMCs, or DNA extracted from either of those sample types. Sequences MGHDK (CDR1) and SYGVNS (CDR2) are obtained from the germline V gene. Between the V and J ends, shortened by 3 bases and 9 bases respectively, the junction contains 15 bases. Its CDR3 holds 15 amino acids, cysteine through phenylalanine. Just the 45-base CDR3 DNA is kept, in frame starting at base 1. The immunoSEQ Assay, a bias-controlled multiplex PCR, was used to amplify TCRbeta CDR3 regions from genomic DNA. On the authors' methods: The number of nucleated cells in each sample was estimated by amplification of reference gene primers within the assay. Sequence reads were collapsed and filtered to measure the absolute abundance of every unique TCRbeta CDR3 rearrangement. For each sample, productive Simpson clonality was calculated as the square root of Simpson's diversity index over productive rearrangements. In TCRdb, the immuneACCESS table is reduced to in-frame sequences with V and J assigned. These tables do not hold every clone; where another copy was compared, an unresolved V gene accounts for under half, and the others remain unexplained. V, J and clone size derive from that table, while D and trimming were established from the DNA sequence. Present in this sample are about 150,000 clones, approximately 85% of which were seen just once. Together, the top ten hold about 8% of the sample.

The receptor chain draws on TRBV25-1 and TRBJ1-6; there is no confident call for the D gene. The sample comprised peripheral blood. The clonotype originates from a woman aged 55-69 years with COVID-19, enrolled during active disease. The DNA sequence is given as TGTGCCAGCAGTGAGCCCGCAGGAGCGGGTTCACCCCTCCACTTT. This yields the protein CASSEPAGAGSPLHF.